This TCR beta chain is from a study of blood T cell repertoires in COVID-19. Sequencing was performed with immunoSEQ multiplex PCR; in TCRdb, only in-frame clones are kept and a portion is missing. The sample contains roughly 110,000 clones, around nine tenths of which appear only once. Sequenced sample: peripheral blood. The source is a man aged 40-50 years with acute or convalescent COVID-19.

CDR3 region: CASSPVGIANTGELFF. The DNA for the CDR3 is TGTGCCAGCAGCCCGGTTGGTATTGCGAACACCGGGGAGCTGTTTTTT. The V and J genes are TRBV9 and TRBJ2-2, with D unclear. The CDR3 has 16 residues. Germline lookup yields CDR1 SGDLS and CDR2 YYNGEE. V was pared by 4 bases and J by 0 bases, with 13 bases between.